This T cell receptor (beta chain) was captured by sequencing in a study of early T cells in non-severe SARS-CoV-2 infection. TCRdb reprocessed the 5' RACE reads with MiXCR, giving one entry per CDR3 protein. The data hold approximately 70,000 distinct CDR3 sequences, with roughly 13% observed a single time. From germline, CDR1 is SGHVS and CDR2 FQNEAQ. The CDR3 loop spans 20 amino acids. Trimming removed 2 bases from V and 0 bases from J; junction bases left unmatched: 12. The chain carries TRBV7-8 and TRBJ2-2, with 10 bases that match TRBD1. The clonotype was recovered from an adult who was a healthcare worker with PCR-confirmed SARS-CoV-2 infection or an uninfected control (not recorded which). The sample was whole blood. CDR3 region: CASSLMGQGFMGPNTGELFF. CDR3 coding DNA: TGTGCCAGCAGCTTAATGGGACAGGGGTTTATGGGACCGAACACCGGGGAGCTGTTTTTT.